This T cell receptor (beta chain) comes out of a study of cytomegalovirus exposure and HLA in healthy donors. The PCR made use of 60 Vbeta and 13 Jbeta primers. Sequencing was performed with immunoSEQ multiplex PCR; in TCRdb, only in-frame clones are kept and a portion is missing. The sample lists 150,000 to 200,000 clones, over 75% seen once, with more than 1.1% in the top ten. Study-wide points: Accounts indicate the classifier identified cytomegalovirus status with strong specificity and sensitivity.

Donors in the study were healthy people who gave bone marrow. Comments on this clone: The antigen remains unidentified.

V was cut by 4 bases and J by 5 bases, with 9 bases left in between. CDR3 length: 13 residues. Germline V gene data show CDR1 as SGHRS and CDR2 as YFSETQ. Sequencing was performed on PBMCs. This clonotype was obtained from a woman aged 25 to 39 in good health and CMV-seronegative. The chain links TRBV5-1 to TRBJ1-4, with D possibly being TRBD1 (6 bases). CDR3 loop: CASSRTANEKLFF. The CDR3 nucleotides read TGCGCCAGCAGCAGGACAGCAAATGAAAAACTGTTTTTT.